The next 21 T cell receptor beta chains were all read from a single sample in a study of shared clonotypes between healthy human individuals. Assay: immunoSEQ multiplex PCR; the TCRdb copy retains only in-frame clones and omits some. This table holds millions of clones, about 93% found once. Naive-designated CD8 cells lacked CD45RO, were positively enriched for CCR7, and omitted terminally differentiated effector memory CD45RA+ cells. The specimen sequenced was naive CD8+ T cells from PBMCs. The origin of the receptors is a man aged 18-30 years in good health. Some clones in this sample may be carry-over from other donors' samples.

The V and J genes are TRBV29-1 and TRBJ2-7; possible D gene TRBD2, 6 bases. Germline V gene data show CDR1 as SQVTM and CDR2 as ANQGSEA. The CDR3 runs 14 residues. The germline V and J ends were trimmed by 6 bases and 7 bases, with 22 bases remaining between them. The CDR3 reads CSVLGEERAWEQYF. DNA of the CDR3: TGCAGCGTCCTAGGGGAGGAAAGGGCTTGGGAGCAGTACTTC.

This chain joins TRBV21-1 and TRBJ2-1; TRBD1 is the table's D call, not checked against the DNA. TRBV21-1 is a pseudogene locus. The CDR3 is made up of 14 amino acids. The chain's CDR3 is CASSKGQGANEQFF. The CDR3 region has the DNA TGTGCCAGCAGCAAGGGACAGGGGGCCAATGAGCAGTTCTTC.

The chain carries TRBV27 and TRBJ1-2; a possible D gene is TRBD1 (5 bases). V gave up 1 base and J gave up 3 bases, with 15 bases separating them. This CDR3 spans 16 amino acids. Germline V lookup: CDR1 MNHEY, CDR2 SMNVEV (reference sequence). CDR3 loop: CASSLYFQGTHYGYTF. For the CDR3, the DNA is TGTGCCAGCAGTTTATATTTCCAGGGCACCCACTATGGCTACACCTTC.

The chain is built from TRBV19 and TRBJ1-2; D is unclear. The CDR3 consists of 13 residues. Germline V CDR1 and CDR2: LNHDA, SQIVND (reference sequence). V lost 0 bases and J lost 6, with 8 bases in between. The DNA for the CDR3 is TGTGCCAGTAGTATAGATAAGGGTAATGGCTACACCTTC. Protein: CASSIDKGNGYTF.

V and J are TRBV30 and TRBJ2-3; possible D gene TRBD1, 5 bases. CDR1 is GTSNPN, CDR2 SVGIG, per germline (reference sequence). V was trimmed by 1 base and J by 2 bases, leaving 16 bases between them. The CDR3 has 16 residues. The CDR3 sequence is CAWSEGIAASTDTQYF. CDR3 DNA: TGTGCCTGGAGTGAGGGGATTGCAGCCTCCACAGATACGCAGTATTTT.

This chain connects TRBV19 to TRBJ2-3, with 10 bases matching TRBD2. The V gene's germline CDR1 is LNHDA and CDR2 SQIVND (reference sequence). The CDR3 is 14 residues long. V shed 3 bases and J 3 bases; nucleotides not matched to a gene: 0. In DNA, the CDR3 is TGTGCCAGTAGTATGGGACTAGCGACAGATACGCAGTATTTT. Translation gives CASSMGLATDTQYF. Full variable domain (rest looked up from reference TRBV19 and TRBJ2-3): DGGITQSPKYLFRKEGQNVTLSCEQNLNHDAMYWYRQDPGQGLRLIYYSQIVNDFQKGDIAEGYSVSREKKESFPLTVTSAQKNPTAFYLCASSMGLATDTQYFGPGTRLTVL.

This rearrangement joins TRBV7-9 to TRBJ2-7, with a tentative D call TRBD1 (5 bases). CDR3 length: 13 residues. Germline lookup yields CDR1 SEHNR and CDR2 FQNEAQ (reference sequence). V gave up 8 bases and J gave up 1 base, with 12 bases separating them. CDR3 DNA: TGTGCCAGCGTCACAGGAAATTCCTACGAGCAGTACTTC. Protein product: CASVTGNSYEQYF.

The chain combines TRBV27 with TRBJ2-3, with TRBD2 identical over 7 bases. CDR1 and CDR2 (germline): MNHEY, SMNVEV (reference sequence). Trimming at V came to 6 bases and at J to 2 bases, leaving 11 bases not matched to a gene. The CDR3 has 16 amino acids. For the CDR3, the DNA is TGTGCCAGCAGCCCCTGGGGCGGGAGATCCACAGATACGCAGTATTTT. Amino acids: CASSPWGGRSTDTQYF.

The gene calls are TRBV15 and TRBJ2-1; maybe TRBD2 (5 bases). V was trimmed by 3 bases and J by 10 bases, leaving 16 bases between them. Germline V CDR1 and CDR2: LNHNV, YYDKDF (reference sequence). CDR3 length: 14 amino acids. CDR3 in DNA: TGTGCCACCAGCAGGGCCAACGACGGAGGAGAGCAGTTCTTC. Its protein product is CATSRANDGGEQFF.

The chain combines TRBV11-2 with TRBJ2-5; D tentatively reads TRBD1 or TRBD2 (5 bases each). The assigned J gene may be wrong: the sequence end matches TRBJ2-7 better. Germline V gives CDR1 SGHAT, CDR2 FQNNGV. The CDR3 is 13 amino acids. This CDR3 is CASRPVLGDEQYF. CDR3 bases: TGTGCCAGCAGACCGGTCCTGGGGGACGAGCAGTACTTC.

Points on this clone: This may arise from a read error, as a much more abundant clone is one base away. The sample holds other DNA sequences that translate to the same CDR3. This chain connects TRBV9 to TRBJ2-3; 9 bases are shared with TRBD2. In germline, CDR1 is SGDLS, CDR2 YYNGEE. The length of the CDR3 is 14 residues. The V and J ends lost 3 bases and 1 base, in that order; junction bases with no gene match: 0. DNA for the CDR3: TGTGCCAGCAGCGCTAGCGGGGGCACAGATACGCAGTATTTT. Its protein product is CASSASGGTDTQYF.

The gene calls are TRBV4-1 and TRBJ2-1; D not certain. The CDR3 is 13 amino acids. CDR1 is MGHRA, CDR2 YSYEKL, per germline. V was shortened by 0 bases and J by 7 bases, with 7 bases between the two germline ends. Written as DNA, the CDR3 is TGCGCCAGCAGCCAAGACCGGTTGAATGAGCAGTTCTTC. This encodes CASSQDRLNEQFF.

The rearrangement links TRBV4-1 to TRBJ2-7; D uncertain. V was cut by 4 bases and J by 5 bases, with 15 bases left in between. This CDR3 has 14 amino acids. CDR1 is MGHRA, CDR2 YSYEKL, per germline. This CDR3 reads CASSPQVRPDEQYF. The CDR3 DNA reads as TGCGCCAGCAGCCCCCAAGTACGGCCAGACGAGCAGTACTTC.

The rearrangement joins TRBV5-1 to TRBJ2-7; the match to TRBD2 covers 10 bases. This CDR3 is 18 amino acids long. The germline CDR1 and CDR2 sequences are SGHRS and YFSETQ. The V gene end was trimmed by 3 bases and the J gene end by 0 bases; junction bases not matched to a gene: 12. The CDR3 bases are TGCGCCAGCAGCTGGGGGTTGACTAGCGGGTTCCACTCCTACGAGCAGTACTTC. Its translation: CASSWGLTSGFHSYEQYF.

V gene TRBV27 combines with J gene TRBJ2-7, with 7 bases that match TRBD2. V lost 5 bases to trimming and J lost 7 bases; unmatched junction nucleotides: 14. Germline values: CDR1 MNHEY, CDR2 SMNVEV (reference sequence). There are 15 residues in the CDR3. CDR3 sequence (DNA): TGTGCCAGCAGTCCCGGAGGAGCGGGACTTAAGGAGCAGTACTTC. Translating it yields CASSPGGAGLKEQYF.

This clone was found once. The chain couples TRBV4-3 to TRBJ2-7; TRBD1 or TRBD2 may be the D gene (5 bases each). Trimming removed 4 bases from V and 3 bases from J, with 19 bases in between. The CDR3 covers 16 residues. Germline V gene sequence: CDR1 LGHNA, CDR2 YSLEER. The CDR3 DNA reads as TGCGCCAGCAGCCCGTCCGACGGGGCATCGTTCTACGAGCAGTACTTC. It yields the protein CASSPSDGASFYEQYF.

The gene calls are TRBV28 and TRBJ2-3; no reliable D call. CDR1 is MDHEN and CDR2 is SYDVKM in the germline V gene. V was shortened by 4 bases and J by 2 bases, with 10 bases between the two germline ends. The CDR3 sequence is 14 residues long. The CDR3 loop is CASSSDGSTDTQYF. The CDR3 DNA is TGTGCCAGCAGTTCGGACGGATCCACAGATACGCAGTATTTT.

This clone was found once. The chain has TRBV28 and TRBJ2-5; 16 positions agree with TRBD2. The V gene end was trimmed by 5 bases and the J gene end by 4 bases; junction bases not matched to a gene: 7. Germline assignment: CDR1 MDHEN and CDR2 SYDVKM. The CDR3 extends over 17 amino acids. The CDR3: CASSDGTSGRGGETQYF. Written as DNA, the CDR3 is TGTGCCAGCAGTGACGGGACTAGCGGGAGGGGGGGAGAGACCCAGTACTTC.

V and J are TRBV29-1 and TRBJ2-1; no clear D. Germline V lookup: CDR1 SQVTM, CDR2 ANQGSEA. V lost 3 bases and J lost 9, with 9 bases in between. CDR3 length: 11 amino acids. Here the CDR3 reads CSVDLSGEQFF. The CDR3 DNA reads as TGCAGCGTTGATCTGTCGGGTGAGCAGTTCTTC.

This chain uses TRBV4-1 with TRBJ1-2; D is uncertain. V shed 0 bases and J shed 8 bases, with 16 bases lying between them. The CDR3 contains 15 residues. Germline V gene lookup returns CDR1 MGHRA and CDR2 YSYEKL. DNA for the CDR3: TGCGCCAGCAGCCAAGAAGGATGGCAGACTAGAGGCTACACCTTC. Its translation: CASSQEGWQTRGYTF.

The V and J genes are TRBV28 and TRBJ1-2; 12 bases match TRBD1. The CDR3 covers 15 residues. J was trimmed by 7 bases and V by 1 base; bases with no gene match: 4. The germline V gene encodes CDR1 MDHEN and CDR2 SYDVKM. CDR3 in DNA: TGTGCCAGCAGTTTATCGGGACAGGGGGCAGGTGGCTACACCTTC. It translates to CASSLSGQGAGGYTF.